This TCR beta chain is drawn from a study of cytomegalovirus exposure and HLA in healthy donors. Overall study findings and caveats: Per a later analysis, HLA-associated TCR beta chains showed more clonal expansion than other, equally common TCR beta chains. A later analysis reported that several of the most significant clusters appeared to be linked to common viral pathogens, among them Epstein-Barr virus. Rates of TCR association differed by HLA locus in a later analysis, with DRB1 highest and HLA-C lowest.

The CDR3 runs 15 residues. V dropped 5 bases and J dropped 2 bases, with 15 bases sitting between them. Per the germline V gene, CDR1 is MDHEN and CDR2 is SYDVKM. With regard to this clone: Its cognate antigen is unknown.

Primers for the PCR totalled 60 Vbeta and 13 Jbeta. Generated by immunoSEQ multiplex PCR, the TCRdb table keeps only in-frame clones and is missing some. The sample records fewer than 130,000 clones, approximately 82% being singletons. The TCR was taken from a man under 40 in good health and CMV-seropositive. The chain couples TRBV28 to TRBJ1-2, with D possibly being TRBD1 (6 bases). The sequencing input was PBMCs. CDR3 in DNA: TGTGCCAGCAGTACCTCCTGGACAGCAAACTATGGCTACACCTTC. Amino acids: CASSTSWTANYGYTF.